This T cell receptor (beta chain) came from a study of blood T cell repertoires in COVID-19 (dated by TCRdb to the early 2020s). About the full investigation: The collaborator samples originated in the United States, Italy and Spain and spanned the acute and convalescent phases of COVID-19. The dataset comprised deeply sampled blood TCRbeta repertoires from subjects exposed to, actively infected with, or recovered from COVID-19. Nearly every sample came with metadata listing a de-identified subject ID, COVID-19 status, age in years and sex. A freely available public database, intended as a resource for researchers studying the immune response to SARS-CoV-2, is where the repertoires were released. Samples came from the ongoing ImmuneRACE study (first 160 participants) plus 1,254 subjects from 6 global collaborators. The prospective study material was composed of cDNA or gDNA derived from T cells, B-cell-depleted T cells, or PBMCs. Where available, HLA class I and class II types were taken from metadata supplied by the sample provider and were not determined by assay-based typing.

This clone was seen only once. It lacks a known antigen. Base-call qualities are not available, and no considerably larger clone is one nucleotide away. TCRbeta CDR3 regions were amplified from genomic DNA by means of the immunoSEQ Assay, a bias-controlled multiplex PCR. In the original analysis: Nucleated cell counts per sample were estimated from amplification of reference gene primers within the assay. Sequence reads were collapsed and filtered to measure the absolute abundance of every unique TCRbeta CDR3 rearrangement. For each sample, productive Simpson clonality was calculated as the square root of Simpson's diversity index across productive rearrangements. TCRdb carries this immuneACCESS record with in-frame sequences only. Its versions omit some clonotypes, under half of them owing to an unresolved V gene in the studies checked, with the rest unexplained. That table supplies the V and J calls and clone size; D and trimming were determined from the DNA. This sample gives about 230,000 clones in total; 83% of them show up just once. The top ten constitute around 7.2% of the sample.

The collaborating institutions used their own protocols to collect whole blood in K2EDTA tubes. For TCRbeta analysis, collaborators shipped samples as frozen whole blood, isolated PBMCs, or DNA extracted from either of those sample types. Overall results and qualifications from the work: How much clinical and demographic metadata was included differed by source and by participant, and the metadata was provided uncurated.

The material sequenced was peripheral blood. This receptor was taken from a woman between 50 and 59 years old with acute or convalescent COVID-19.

The nucleotides are TGCAGTGCTAGTGGAGGGATTACCTACGAGCAGTACTTC. This yields the protein CSASGGITYEQYF. The V and J segments used are TRBV20-1 and TRBJ2-7; TRBD2 is a possible D gene, resting on 6 matching bases. The trim is 3 bases for V and 2 bases for J, with a gap of 11 bases between the germline ends. The CDR3 sequence holds 13 residues, the cysteine and phenylalanine included. The read is trimmed to its CDR3 DNA, 39 bases read in frame from base 1. In the germline V gene (reference sequence), CDR1 corresponds to DFQATT and CDR2 to SNEGSKA.